This passage covers 18 T cell receptor beta chains from one sample sequenced in a study of blood T cell repertoires in COVID-19. Measured with immunoSEQ multiplex PCR; TCRdb has only the in-frame clones, and not every one. This sample yields about 26,000 clones, of which about 71% are seen a single time; under 7.5% belongs to the top ten. The source material was peripheral blood. These receptors all come from a man aged 60 to 75 with active or convalescent COVID-19.

This sequence joins TRBV5-1 and TRBJ1-2, with a tentative D call TRBD1 (6 bases). V dropped 3 bases and J dropped 6 bases, with 15 bases sitting between them. CDR3 length equals 14 residues. Germline V gene data show CDR1 as SGHRS and CDR2 as YFSETQ. The CDR3 bases are TGCGCCAGCAGCTATGCCGGGGGGCAGAATGGCTACACCTTC. Translated, it gives CASSYAGGQNGYTF. The full variable domain, with the rest looked up from reference TRBV5-1 and TRBJ1-2, is KAGVTQTPRYLIKTRGQQVTLSCSPISGHRSVSWYQQTPGQGLQFLFEYFSETQRNKGNFPGRFSGRQFSNSRSEMNVSTLELGDSALYLCASSYAGGQNGYTFGSGTRLTVV.

This chain connects TRBV15 to TRBJ1-6; 8 bases match TRBD1. Germline V gene sequence: CDR1 LNHNV, CDR2 YYDKDF (reference sequence). The trim removed 5 bases at V and 14 bases at J, leaving 11 bases unmatched. This CDR3 is 14 amino acids long. Here the CDR3 reads CATSGGRDRLSLHF. CDR3 DNA: TGTGCCACCAGCGGGGGCAGGGACAGGTTATCCCTCCACTTT.

This chain uses TRBV7-9 with TRBJ1-4, with D uncertain. Germline V gives CDR1 SEHNR, CDR2 FQNEAQ (reference sequence). V lost 5 bases and J lost 14, with 15 bases in between. The CDR3 totals 12 residues. For the CDR3, the DNA is TGTGCCAGCAGCCGGGAAGGGAAGAACCTGTTTTTT. This encodes CASSREGKNLFF. Full variable domain (remainder filled in from reference TRBV7-9 and TRBJ1-4): DTGVSQNPRHKITKRGQNVTFRCDPISEHNRLYWYRQTLGQGPEFLTYFQNEAQLEKSRLLSDRFSAERPKGSFSTLEIQRTEQGDSAMYLCASSREGKNLFFGSGTQLSVL.

This chain's CDR3 is CASSLVRGTEAFF. For the CDR3, the DNA is TGTGCCAGCAGCTTGGTTCGGGGCACTGAAGCTTTCTTT. V is TRBV5-6 and J is TRBJ1-1; D is unclear. V was pared by 0 bases and J by 4 bases, with 7 bases between. Germline assignment: CDR1 SGHDT and CDR2 YYEEEE. This CDR3 contains 13 residues. The whole variable domain, filled in from reference TRBV5-6 and TRBJ1-1, reads DAGVTQSPTHLIKTRGQQVTLRCSPKSGHDTVSWYQQALGQGPQFIFQYYEEEERQRGNFPDRFSGHQFPNYSSELNVNALLLGDSALYLCASSLVRGTEAFFGQGTRLTVV.

The J gene is TRBJ1-5, the V gene TRBV2, with TRBD1 as a possible D gene (5 bases). Deletions cut 7 bases from V and 3 bases from J, with 10 bases between. The CDR3 consists of 13 residues. Germline CDR1 and CDR2: SNHLY and FYNNEI. The DNA for the CDR3 is TGTGCCAGCAACCGACAGACCAATCAGCCCCAGCATTTT. Amino acid sequence: CASNRQTNQPQHF.

This rearrangement joins TRBV5-5 to TRBJ2-7; 7 bases fit TRBD1. Looked up from germline, CDR1 is SGHKS and CDR2 is YYEKEE (reference sequence). J lost 1 base, V lost 4 bases, and 8 bases had no gene match. The CDR3 sequence is 15 residues long. Written as DNA, the CDR3 is TGTGCCAGCAGCAGCGAGGGGGCGCGTTCCTACGAGCAGTACTTC. As protein: CASSSEGARSYEQYF.

The chain is built from TRBV5-1 and TRBJ2-5, with TRBD2 identical over 11 bases. From germline, CDR1 is SGHRS and CDR2 YFSETQ. The CDR3 has 13 amino acids. V lost 8 bases and J lost 5; bases outside the gene matches: 5. CDR3 DNA: TGCGCCAGTACTAGCGGGAGTACTGAGACCCAGTACTTC. Translation gives CASTSGSTETQYF. Complete variable domain (other parts from reference TRBV5-1 and TRBJ2-5): KAGVTQTPRYLIKTRGQQVTLSCSPISGHRSVSWYQQTPGQGLQFLFEYFSETQRNKGNFPGRFSGRQFSNSRSEMNVSTLELGDSALYLCASTSGSTETQYFGPGTRLLVL.

V usage is TRBV30 and J usage is TRBJ1-2, with 9 nucleotides matching TRBD1. The CDR3 sequence is 15 residues long. V lost 5 bases, J lost 5 bases, and 12 bases stayed unmatched. Germline loops: CDR1 GTSNPN, CDR2 SVGIG (reference sequence). CDR3 amino acids: CAWSKGTGGVYGYTF. CDR3 DNA: TGTGCCTGGTCAAAAGGAACAGGGGGCGTTTATGGCTACACCTTC.

The V call is TRBV5-1, the J call TRBJ2-7, with 11 nucleotides matching TRBD2. Trimming removed 4 bases from V and 0 bases from J; junction bases left unmatched: 6. In germline, CDR1 is SGHRS, CDR2 YFSETQ. The CDR3 is 16 residues long. The CDR3 loop reads CASSTGTSGRSYEQYF. The DNA of the CDR3 is TGCGCCAGCAGCACGGGGACTAGCGGTCGCTCCTACGAGCAGTACTTC.

This clone was seen a few times. The chain uses TRBV18 and TRBJ1-3; 7 nucleotides line up with TRBD1. V was pared by 3 bases and J by 2 bases, with 10 bases of the junction left unmatched. The CDR3 totals 17 residues. Germline loops: CDR1 KGHSH, CDR2 LQKENI. CDR3 DNA sequence: TGTGCCAGCTCACCCCTTGGACAGGTCATTGCTGGAAACACCATATATTTT. It is translated as CASSPLGQVIAGNTIYF.

The chain links TRBV5-1 to TRBJ1-4, with 7 bases matching TRBD1. Germline V gene sequence: CDR1 SGHRS, CDR2 YFSETQ. The CDR3 has 14 amino acids. V trimming: 5 bases; J trimming: 8 bases; junction bases outside the gene matches: 9. CDR3 residues: CASSRDRLTEKLFF. Here the CDR3 DNA reads TGCGCCAGCAGTCGGGACAGACTGACCGAAAAACTGTTTTTT.

This clone was observed a handful of times. This chain uses TRBV25-1 with TRBJ1-1; D gene ambiguous. V was clipped by 2 bases and J by 2 bases, with 9 bases between them. The CDR3 covers 14 residues. Germline CDR1 MGHDK, CDR2 SYGVNS. The CDR3 DNA follows: TGTGCCAGCAGTGAAACCGCGAGAAACACTGAAGCTTTCTTT. This encodes CASSETARNTEAFF.

J is TRBJ2-1 and V is TRBV3-1 (or the pseudogene TRBV3-2); the D gene is possibly TRBD2 (6 bases). Trimming removed 1 base from V and 0 bases from J, with 7 bases in between. The CDR3 is 15 residues long. Germline assignment: CDR1 LGHDT and CDR2 YNNKEL (reference sequence). The CDR3 loop reads CASSQGDFSYNEQFF. The CDR3 DNA reads TGTGCCAGCAGCCAAGGGGACTTCTCCTACAATGAGCAGTTCTTC.

The chain recombines TRBV3-1 (or the pseudogene TRBV3-2) with TRBJ2-1, with D possibly matching TRBD2 (6 bases). Germline CDR1 and CDR2: LGHDT and YNNKEL (reference sequence). Trimming took off 4 bases at V and 7 bases at J, with 8 bases between the two ends. The CDR3 runs 12 residues. In DNA, the CDR3 is TGTGCCAGCAGCCGGGGGGTTAATGAGCAGTTCTTC. Translating it yields CASSRGVNEQFF.

This clone was seen a handful of times. The V gene is TRBV19, the J gene TRBJ2-1; perhaps TRBD2 as D (6 bases). The CDR3 is 16 residues long. The V and J ends lost 2 bases and 7 bases respectively, with 18 bases between them. Germline values: CDR1 LNHDA, CDR2 SQIVND (reference sequence). The CDR3 nucleotides read TGTGCCAGTAGTATATCGCCAGCGGGCATCGGGAATGAGCAGTTCTTC. Translation: CASSISPAGIGNEQFF.

The chain employs TRBV11-1 and TRBJ1-2; D is unresolved. The V gene's germline CDR1 is SGHAT and CDR2 FQDESV (reference sequence). The CDR3 loop spans 13 amino acids. Trimming took 0 bases from V and 4 from J, leaving 6 bases between them. The CDR3 region has the DNA TGTGCCAGCAGCTTAGCAGGAGGCTATGGCTACACCTTC. Encoded protein: CASSLAGGYGYTF.

The chain employs TRBV11-3 and TRBJ2-7; tentative D call: TRBD1 (6 bases). The CDR3 has 17 amino acids. Deletions cut 1 base from V and 6 bases from J, with 22 bases between. The germline gives CDR1 SGHNT, CDR2 YENEEA. The CDR3, as DNA: TGTGCCAGCAGCTTAGGGGGCCTGGACAGCCTTATGGGCGAGCAGTACTTC. It is translated as CASSLGGLDSLMGEQYF.

In its sample, this clone was seen a few times. V usage is TRBV4-1 and J usage is TRBJ1-2, with D possibly matching TRBD1 (5 bases). The germline V gene encodes CDR1 MGHRA and CDR2 YSYEKL. The CDR3 length is 16 residues. Trimming cost V 4 bases and J 4 bases, with 19 bases left between them. CDR3 region: CASSLGRPGVIYGYTF. In nucleotides, the CDR3 is TGCGCCAGCAGCCTCGGACGCCCGGGGGTTATCTATGGCTACACCTTC.